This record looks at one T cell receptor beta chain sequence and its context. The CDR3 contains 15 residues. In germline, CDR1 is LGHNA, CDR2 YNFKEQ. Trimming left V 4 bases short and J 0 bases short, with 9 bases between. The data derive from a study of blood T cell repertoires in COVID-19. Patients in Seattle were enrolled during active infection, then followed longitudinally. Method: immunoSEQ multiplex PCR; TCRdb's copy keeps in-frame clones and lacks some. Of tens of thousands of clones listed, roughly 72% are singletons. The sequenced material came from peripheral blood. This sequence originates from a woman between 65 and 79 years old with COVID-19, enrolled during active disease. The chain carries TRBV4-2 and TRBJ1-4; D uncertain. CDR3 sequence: CASSRKRATNEKLFF. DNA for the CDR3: TGTGCCAGCAGCCGGAAGCGTGCAACTAATGAAAAACTGTTTTTT.